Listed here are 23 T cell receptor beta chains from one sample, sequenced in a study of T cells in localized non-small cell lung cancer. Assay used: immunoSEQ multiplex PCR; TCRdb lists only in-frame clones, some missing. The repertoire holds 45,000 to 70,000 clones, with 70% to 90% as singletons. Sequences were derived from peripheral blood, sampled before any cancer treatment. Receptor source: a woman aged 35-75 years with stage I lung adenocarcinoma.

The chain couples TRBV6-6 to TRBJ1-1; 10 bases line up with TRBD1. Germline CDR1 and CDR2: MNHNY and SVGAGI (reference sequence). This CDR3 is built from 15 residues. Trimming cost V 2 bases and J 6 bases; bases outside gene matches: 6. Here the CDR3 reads CASSYRDRGGSEAFF. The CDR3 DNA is TGTGCCAGCAGTTACAGGGACAGGGGAGGTTCTGAAGCTTTCTTT.

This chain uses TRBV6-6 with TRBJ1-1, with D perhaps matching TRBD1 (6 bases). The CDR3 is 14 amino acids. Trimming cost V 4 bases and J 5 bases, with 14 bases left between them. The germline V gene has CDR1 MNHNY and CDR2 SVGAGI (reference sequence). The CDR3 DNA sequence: TGTGCCAGCAGTTCACAGGGATTCAAAACTGAAGCTTTCTTT. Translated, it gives CASSSQGFKTEAFF.

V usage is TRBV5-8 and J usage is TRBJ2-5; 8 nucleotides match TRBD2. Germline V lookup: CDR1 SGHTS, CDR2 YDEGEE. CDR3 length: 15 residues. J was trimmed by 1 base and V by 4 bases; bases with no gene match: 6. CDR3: CASSVSGVPQETQYF. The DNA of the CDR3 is TGTGCCAGCAGCGTTAGCGGGGTCCCCCAAGAGACCCAGTACTTC.

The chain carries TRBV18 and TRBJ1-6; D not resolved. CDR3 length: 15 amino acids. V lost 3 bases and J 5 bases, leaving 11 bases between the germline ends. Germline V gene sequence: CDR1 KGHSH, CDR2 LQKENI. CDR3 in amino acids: CASSPGGLHNSPLHF. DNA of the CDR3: TGTGCCAGCTCACCCGGAGGACTCCATAATTCACCCCTCCACTTT. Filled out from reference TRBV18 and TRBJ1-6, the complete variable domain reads NAGVMQNPRHLVRRRGQEARLRCSPMKGHSHVYWYRQLPEEGLKFMVYLQKENIIDESGMPKERFSAEFPKEGPSILRIQQVVRGDSAAYFCASSPGGLHNSPLHFGNGTRLTVT.

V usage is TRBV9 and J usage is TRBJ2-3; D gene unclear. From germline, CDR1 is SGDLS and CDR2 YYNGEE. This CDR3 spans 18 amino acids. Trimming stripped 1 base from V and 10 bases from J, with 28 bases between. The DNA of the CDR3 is TGTGCCAGCAGCGTAAGGGTAGCCGCCCGATATAAATACGCCGCGCAGTATTTT. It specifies CASSVRVAARYKYAAQYF.

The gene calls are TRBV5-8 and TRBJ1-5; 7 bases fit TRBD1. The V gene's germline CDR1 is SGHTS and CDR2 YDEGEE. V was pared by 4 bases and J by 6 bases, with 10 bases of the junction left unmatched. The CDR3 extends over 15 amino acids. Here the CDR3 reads CASSAGGGPGQPQHF. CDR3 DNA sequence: TGTGCCAGCAGCGCCGGAGGGGGCCCCGGTCAGCCCCAGCATTTT. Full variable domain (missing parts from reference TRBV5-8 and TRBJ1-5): EAGVTQSPTHLIKTRGQQATLRCSPISGHTSVYWYQQALGLGLQFLLWYDEGEERNRGNFPPRFSGRQFPNYSSELNVNALELEDSALYLCASSAGGGPGQPQHFGDGTRLSIL.

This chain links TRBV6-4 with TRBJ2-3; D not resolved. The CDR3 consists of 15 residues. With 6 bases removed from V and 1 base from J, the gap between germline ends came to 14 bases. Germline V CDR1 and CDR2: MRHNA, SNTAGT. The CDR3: CASSLDGLGTDTQYF. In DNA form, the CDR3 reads TGTGCCAGCAGCTTGGACGGGCTGGGCACAGATACGCAGTATTTT.

Here the CDR3 reads CASSSGQAATNEKLFF. CDR3 nucleotides: TGTGCCAGCAGCTCAGGACAGGCAGCCACTAATGAAAAACTGTTTTTT. The rearrangement uses TRBV11-2 and TRBJ1-4; 7 bases align to TRBD1. Trimming cost V 4 bases and J 2 bases; bases outside gene matches: 7. Germline CDR1 is SGHAT and CDR2 is FQNNGV. This CDR3 contains 16 residues.

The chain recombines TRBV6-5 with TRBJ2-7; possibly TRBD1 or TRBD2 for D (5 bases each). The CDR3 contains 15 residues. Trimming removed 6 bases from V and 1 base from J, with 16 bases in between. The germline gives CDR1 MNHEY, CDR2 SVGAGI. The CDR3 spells CASSLNRDGSYEQYF. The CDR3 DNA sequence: TGTGCCAGCAGCCTGAACCGGGACGGTTCCTACGAGCAGTACTTC.

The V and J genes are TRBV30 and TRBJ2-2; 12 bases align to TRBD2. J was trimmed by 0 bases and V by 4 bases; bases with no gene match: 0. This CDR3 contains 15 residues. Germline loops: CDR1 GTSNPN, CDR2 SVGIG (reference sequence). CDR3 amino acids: CAWTSGGANTGELFF. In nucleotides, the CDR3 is TGTGCCTGGACTAGCGGGGGGGCGAACACCGGGGAGCTGTTTTTT.

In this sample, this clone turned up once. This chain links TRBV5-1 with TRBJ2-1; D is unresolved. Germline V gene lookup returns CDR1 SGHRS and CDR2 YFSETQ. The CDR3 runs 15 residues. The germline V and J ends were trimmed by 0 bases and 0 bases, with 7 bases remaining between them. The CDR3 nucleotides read TGCGCCAGCAGCTTGGCCGGGCCCTCCTACAATGAGCAGTTCTTC. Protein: CASSLAGPSYNEQFF. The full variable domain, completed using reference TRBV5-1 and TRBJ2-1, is KAGVTQTPRYLIKTRGQQVTLSCSPISGHRSVSWYQQTPGQGLQFLFEYFSETQRNKGNFPGRFSGRQFSNSRSEMNVSTLELGDSALYLCASSLAGPSYNEQFFGPGTRLTVL.

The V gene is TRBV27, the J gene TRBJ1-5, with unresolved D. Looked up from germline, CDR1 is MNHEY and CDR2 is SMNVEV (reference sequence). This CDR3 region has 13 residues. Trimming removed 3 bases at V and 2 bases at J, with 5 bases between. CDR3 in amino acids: CASSLMGNQPQHF. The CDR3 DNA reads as TGTGCCAGCAGTTTGATGGGCAATCAGCCCCAGCATTTT.

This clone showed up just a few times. The CDR3 reads CASSTSSGGGTGELFF. The CDR3 nucleotides are TGTGCCAGCAGCACCTCTAGCGGGGGCGGGACCGGGGAGCTGTTTTTT. V usage is TRBV5-5 and J usage is TRBJ2-2; 10 nucleotides agree with TRBD2. The V segment lost 4 bases and the J segment 5 bases; nucleotides outside the gene matches: 8. Germline V gene data show CDR1 as SGHKS and CDR2 as YYEKEE (reference sequence). The CDR3 loop spans 16 amino acids.

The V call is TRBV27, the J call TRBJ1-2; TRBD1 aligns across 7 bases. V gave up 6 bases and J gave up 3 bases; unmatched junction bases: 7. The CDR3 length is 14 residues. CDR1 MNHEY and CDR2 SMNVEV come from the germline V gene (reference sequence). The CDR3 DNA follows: TGTGCCAGCAGCCCAGGGGGGAGGGACTATGGCTACACCTTC. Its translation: CASSPGGRDYGYTF.

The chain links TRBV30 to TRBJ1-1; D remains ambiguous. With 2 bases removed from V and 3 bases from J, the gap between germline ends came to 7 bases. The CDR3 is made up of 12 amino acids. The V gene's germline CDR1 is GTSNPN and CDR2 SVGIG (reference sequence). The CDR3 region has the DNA TGTGCCTGGAGTTTGGAGGACACTGAAGCTTTCTTT. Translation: CAWSLEDTEAFF.

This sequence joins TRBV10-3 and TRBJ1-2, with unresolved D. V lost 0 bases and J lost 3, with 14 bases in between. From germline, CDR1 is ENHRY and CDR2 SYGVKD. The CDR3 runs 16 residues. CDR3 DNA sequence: TGTGCCATCAGTGAGTCGACTCGCGGGAAGGACTATGGCTACACCTTC. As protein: CAISESTRGKDYGYTF.

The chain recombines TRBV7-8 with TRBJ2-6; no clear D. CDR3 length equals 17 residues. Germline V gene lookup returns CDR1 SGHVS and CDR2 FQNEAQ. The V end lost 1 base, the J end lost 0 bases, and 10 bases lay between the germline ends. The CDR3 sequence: CASSLGLASSGANVLTF. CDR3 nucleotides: TGTGCCAGCAGCTTAGGGTTGGCTAGCTCTGGGGCCAACGTCCTGACTTTC.

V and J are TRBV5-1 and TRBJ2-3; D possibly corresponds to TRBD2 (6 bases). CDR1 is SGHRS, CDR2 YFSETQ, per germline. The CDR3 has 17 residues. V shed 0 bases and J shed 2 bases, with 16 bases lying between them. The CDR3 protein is CASSLGVRGRNTDTQYF. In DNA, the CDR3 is TGCGCCAGCAGCTTGGGGGTACGGGGGAGGAACACAGATACGCAGTATTTT.

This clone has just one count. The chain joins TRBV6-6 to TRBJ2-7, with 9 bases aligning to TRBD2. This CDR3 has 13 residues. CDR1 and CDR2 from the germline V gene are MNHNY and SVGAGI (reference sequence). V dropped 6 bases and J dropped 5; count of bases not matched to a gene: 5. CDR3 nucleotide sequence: TGTGCCAGCAGGGCAGCGGGGGGCCACGAGCAGTACTTC. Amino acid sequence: CASRAAGGHEQYF.

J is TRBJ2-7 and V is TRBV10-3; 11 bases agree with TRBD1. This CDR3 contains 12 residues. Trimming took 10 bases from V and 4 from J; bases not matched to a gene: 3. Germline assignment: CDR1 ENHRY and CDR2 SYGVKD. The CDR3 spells CATGTGGYEQYF. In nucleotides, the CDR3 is TGTGCCACCGGGACAGGGGGGTACGAGCAGTACTTC.

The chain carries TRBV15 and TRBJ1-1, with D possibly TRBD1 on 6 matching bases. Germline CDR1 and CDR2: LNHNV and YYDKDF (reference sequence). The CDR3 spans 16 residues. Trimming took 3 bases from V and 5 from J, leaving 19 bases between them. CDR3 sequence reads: CATSRLGGHRGTEAFF. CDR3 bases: TGTGCCACCAGCAGGTTGGGGGGGCACCGAGGAACTGAAGCTTTCTTT.

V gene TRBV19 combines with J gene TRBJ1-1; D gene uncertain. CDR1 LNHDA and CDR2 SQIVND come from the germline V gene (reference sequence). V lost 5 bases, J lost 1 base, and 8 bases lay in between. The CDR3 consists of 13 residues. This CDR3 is CASSFTQNTEAFF. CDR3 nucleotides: TGTGCCAGTAGTTTTACACAGAACACTGAAGCTTTCTTT.

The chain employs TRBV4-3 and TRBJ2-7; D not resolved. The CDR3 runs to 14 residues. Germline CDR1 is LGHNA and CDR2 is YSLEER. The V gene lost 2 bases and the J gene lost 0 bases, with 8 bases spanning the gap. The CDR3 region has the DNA TGCGCCAGCAGCCAATATCCGAGCTCCTACGAGCAGTACTTC. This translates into CASSQYPSSYEQYF.